This record looks at one T cell receptor (beta chain) sequence and its context. The target antigen is unknown. During colonoscopy, one to two rectal pinch biopsies were collected. These data belong to a study of pediatric ulcerative colitis. Study-level findings and limits: A couple of rectal CDR3 clonotypes occurred in all ulcerative colitis patients. Rectal repertoires separated controls, mild-moderate and acute severe colitis.

Assay used: immunoSEQ multiplex PCR; TCRdb lists only in-frame clones, some missing. This sample has under 50,000 clones, with around 76% found just once. Deletions cut 5 bases from V and 2 bases from J, with 4 bases between. The CDR3 is 12 residues long. Germline CDR1 SGHTA, CDR2 FQGNSA. The sequenced sample was gut tissue. The source is a girl between 10 and 17 years old with moderate ulcerative colitis. The chain links TRBV7-2 to TRBJ1-3, with unresolved D. DNA of the CDR3: TGTGCCAGCAGCCTACCTGGAAACACCATATATTTT. Residues: CASSLPGNTIYF.